The 22 T cell receptor beta chains in this list originate from one sample, sequenced in a study of blood T cell repertoires in COVID-19. This table comes from immunoSEQ multiplex PCR, and its TCRdb copy is limited to in-frame clones, with some not included. The sample records about 240,000 clones, 84% being singletons. Sequences were obtained from peripheral blood. The receptor source for this set is a man aged 50 to 60 with acute or convalescent COVID-19.

A single count supports this clone. This chain joins TRBV6-4 and TRBJ2-3; TRBD2 might be the D (6 bases). The CDR3 is 14 amino acids. V shed 4 bases and J shed 5 bases, with 13 bases lying between them. CDR1 and CDR2 (germline): MRHNA, SNTAGT. For the CDR3, the DNA is TGTGCCAGCAGTGCGTTGGCGGGAAAAGATACGCAGTATTTT. It is translated as CASSALAGKDTQYF.

V and J are TRBV2 and TRBJ1-1; 7 bases agree with TRBD1. The CDR3 has 14 amino acids. V lost 6 bases, J lost 2 bases, and 6 bases stayed unmatched. CDR1 is SNHLY and CDR2 is FYNNEI in the germline V gene. CDR3 region: CASSDRVHNTEAFF. The CDR3 nucleotides are TGTGCCAGCAGCGACAGGGTGCACAACACTGAAGCTTTCTTT.

The CDR3 loop reads CASSYVGGGDFF. The CDR3 DNA follows: TGTGCCAGCAGTTATGTAGGGGGTGGTGATTTCTTT. The chain links TRBV27 to TRBJ1-1; a possible D gene is TRBD1 (6 bases). With 4 bases removed from V and 13 bases from J, the gap between germline ends came to 16 bases. Germline-derived CDR1 and CDR2 are MNHEY and SMNVEV (reference sequence). There are 12 residues in the CDR3.

The genes are TRBV12-3 or TRBV12-4 and TRBJ2-7; D is undetermined. Trimming removed 2 bases at V and 6 bases at J, with 5 bases between. The CDR3 is 11 amino acids. The CDR3: CASSLRGEQYF. DNA for the CDR3: TGTGCCAGCAGTTTACGAGGCGAGCAGTACTTC.

The chain employs TRBV19 and TRBJ2-1; the match to TRBD2 covers 7 bases. The CDR3 runs 13 residues. CDR1 and CDR2 from the germline V gene are LNHDA and SQIVND (reference sequence). CDR3 in amino acids: CAGWEGGDNEQFF. In DNA form, the CDR3 reads TGTGCGGGCTGGGAGGGAGGGGACAATGAGCAGTTCTTC.

In this sample, this clone turned up a few times. This sequence joins TRBV6-5 and TRBJ1-2, with 8 nucleotides matching TRBD1. Germline CDR1 and CDR2: MNHEY and SVGAGI. Unmatched junction bases numbered 1, after V lost 0 bases and J lost 7 bases. This CDR3 has 13 residues. The CDR3 nucleotides read TGTGCCAGCAGTTACTCGGGGACAGGTGGCTACACCTTC. Encoded protein: CASSYSGTGGYTF.

This clone is a singleton in its sample. The V gene is TRBV20-1, the J gene TRBJ2-6; no definite D call. Germline CDR1 and CDR2: DFQATT and SNEGSKA (reference sequence). The CDR3 consists of 14 residues. V dropped 3 bases and J dropped 0 bases, with 6 bases sitting between them. CDR3 region: CSASESSGANVLTF. The CDR3 DNA is TGCAGTGCTAGTGAGAGCTCTGGGGCCAACGTCCTGACTTTC.

This clone was counted ten times or more. The V call is TRBV30, the J call TRBJ2-7; 8 bases match TRBD2. CDR3 length: 13 residues. Trimming at V came to 5 bases and at J to 3 bases, leaving 6 bases not matched to a gene. CDR1 and CDR2 from the germline V gene are GTSNPN and SVGIG (reference sequence). The chain's CDR3 is CAWSWREDYEQYF. CDR3 DNA: TGTGCCTGGTCCTGGCGGGAGGACTACGAGCAGTACTTC.

The genes are TRBV5-1 and TRBJ2-5; 8 positions match TRBD2. Trimming cost V 0 bases and J 4 bases; bases outside gene matches: 8. Per germline, CDR1 SGHRS and CDR2 YFSETQ. This CDR3 comprises 16 residues. This CDR3 reads CASSLEAGARAETQYF. Written as DNA, the CDR3 is TGCGCCAGCAGCTTGGAAGCGGGAGCTAGAGCAGAGACCCAGTACTTC.

J is TRBJ1-6 and V is TRBV5-5, with 8 bases matching TRBD1. The length of the CDR3 is 15 residues. Germline-derived CDR1 and CDR2 are SGHKS and YYEKEE (reference sequence). V was pared by 6 bases and J by 2 bases, with 4 bases of the junction left unmatched. CDR3 in DNA: TGTGCCAGCACCCGACAGGGGACCTATAATTCACCCCTCCACTTT. Its protein product is CASTRQGTYNSPLHF.

This clone appeared a few times. The chain carries TRBV6-5 and TRBJ2-5, with D possibly being TRBD1 (5 bases). V gave up 5 bases and J gave up 1 base, with 14 bases separating them. This CDR3 contains 15 residues. The germline gives CDR1 MNHEY, CDR2 SVGAGI. The CDR3 DNA sequence: TGTGCCAGCAGTAGGACCCAGGGATTCCAAGAGACCCAGTACTTC. The encoded protein is CASSRTQGFQETQYF.

The V gene is TRBV5-1, the J gene TRBJ2-7; 7 nucleotides agree with TRBD1. Germline CDR1 reads SGHRS; CDR2 reads YFSETQ. The J segment lost 3 bases and the V segment lost 4 bases, leaving 4 bases of the junction unmatched. This CDR3 has 13 residues. The CDR3 nucleotides read TGCGCCAGCAGCATCCGGGACAGCTACGAGCAGTACTTC. This translates into CASSIRDSYEQYF.

The gene calls are TRBV5-8 and TRBJ1-2, with 8 bases fitting TRBD1. The CDR3 covers 17 residues. V dropped 4 bases and J dropped 0; count of bases not matched to a gene: 11. Germline CDR1 is SGHTS and CDR2 is YDEGEE. CDR3 nucleotide sequence: TGTGCCAGCAGCGGCCGGGACAGGACGGATTCTAACTATGGCTACACCTTC. Its protein is CASSGRDRTDSNYGYTF.

The chain couples TRBV7-9 to TRBJ2-7; weak D call: TRBD1 (5 bases). The CDR3 runs to 15 residues. Between the trimmed V and J ends, which lost 1 base and 6 bases, there was a span of 16 bases. The germline CDR1 and CDR2 sequences are SEHNR and FQNEAQ (reference sequence). In DNA form, the CDR3 reads TGTGCCAGCAGCTTAGGAGGTGGCAGGGTCGGCGAGCAGTACTTC. The encoded protein is CASSLGGGRVGEQYF. The complete variable domain, with remaining parts taken from reference TRBV7-9 and TRBJ2-7, reads DTGVSQNPRHKITKRGQNVTFRCDPISEHNRLYWYRQTLGQGPEFLTYFQNEAQLEKSRLLSDRFSAERPKGSFSTLEIQRTEQGDSAMYLCASSLGGGRVGEQYFGPGTRLTVT.

This chain connects TRBV10-3 to TRBJ1-2; 7 bases align to TRBD1. CDR1 ENHRY and CDR2 SYGVKD come from the germline V gene. V lost 6 bases, J lost 10 bases, and 11 bases stayed unmatched. The CDR3 loop spans 13 amino acids. Here the CDR3 DNA reads TGTGCCATCAGAGGGACAGCGGCTTTGGACTACACCTTC. Translation gives CAIRGTAALDYTF.

This sequence joins TRBV10-3 and TRBJ1-6; D unclear. The germline V gene encodes CDR1 ENHRY and CDR2 SYGVKD. The CDR3 length is 16 residues. V lost 3 bases and J lost 9, with 18 bases in between. CDR3 sequence (DNA): TGTGCCATCAGTGATAACCTAGGACTGGAGGGTTCACCCCTCCACTTT. This sequence encodes CAISDNLGLEGSPLHF.

In this sample, this clone turned up once. The chain links TRBV28 to TRBJ2-7; D is perhaps TRBD2 (5 bases). Germline CDR1 reads MDHEN; CDR2 reads SYDVKM. CDR3 length: 12 residues. V was trimmed by 5 bases and J by 11 bases, leaving 16 bases between them. The CDR3 loop is CASSLKREKEYF. The CDR3 DNA is TGTGCCAGCAGTCTTAAGAGGGAGAAGGAGTACTTC.

The V gene is TRBV6-5, the J gene TRBJ2-5, with 7 bases fitting TRBD1. V lost 5 bases, J lost 5 bases, and 8 bases stayed unmatched. The CDR3 is 14 amino acids. Germline lookup yields CDR1 MNHEY and CDR2 SVGAGI. In DNA, the CDR3 is TGTGCCAGCAGTCCCCAAGGGGGCGGGGAGACCCAGTACTTC. As protein: CASSPQGGGETQYF.

In this sample, this clone turned up once. J is TRBJ1-5 and V is TRBV30; 7 nucleotides align to TRBD1. The ends lost 2 bases at V and 4 bases at J; junction bases unmatched: 8. Per the germline V gene, CDR1 is GTSNPN and CDR2 is SVGIG (reference sequence). The CDR3 has 15 residues. CDR3 amino acids: CAWSRRGKGNQPQHF. CDR3 sequence (DNA): TGTGCCTGGAGTCGCAGGGGGAAGGGAAATCAGCCCCAGCATTTT.

V is TRBV3-1 (or the pseudogene TRBV3-2) and J is TRBJ2-1; 8 bases line up with TRBD2. The CDR3 runs to 16 residues. The V gene end was trimmed by 6 bases and the J gene end by 6 bases; junction bases not matched to a gene: 13. Looked up from germline, CDR1 is LGHDT and CDR2 is YNNKEL (reference sequence). The CDR3 loop is CASSRGLAVLLNEQFF. In DNA, the CDR3 is TGTGCCAGCAGTCGCGGACTAGCCGTTCTGCTCAATGAGCAGTTCTTC.

With respect to this clone: The junction shows a germline mismatch at one end, possibly a read error. The J gene is TRBJ1-1, the V gene TRBV19; a weak D match, TRBD1 (6 bases). Looked up from germline, CDR1 is LNHDA and CDR2 is SQIVND (reference sequence). This CDR3 comprises 13 residues. The CDR3 loop reads CASTRRTAALKIW. CDR3 bases: TGTGCCAGTACCCGGCGGACAGCCGCCTTGAAAATTTGG.

The chain is built from TRBV12-5 and TRBJ2-7; a weak D match, TRBD2 (6 bases). Per germline, CDR1 LGHNT and CDR2 FRNRAP. CDR3 length: 16 residues. Deletions cut 7 bases from V and 2 bases from J, with 21 bases between. CDR3 sequence (DNA): TGTGCTAGTGCCCTTGGCGGGAACCAATACGCCTACGAGCAGTACTTC. It codes for CASALGGNQYAYEQYF.